Included here is one T cell receptor beta chain sequence, with context. The antigen is undetermined. This sample is part of a study of beta chain features in type 1 diabetes. What was sequenced were expressed TCRB transcripts, since all of the isolated RNA had been reverse transcribed. Data came from immunoSEQ multiplex PCR; TCRdb stores just in-frame clones and leaves some out. The sample lists roughly 160,000 clones; 7.8% were seen once. Points from the study as a whole: Moderate yet significant TCRB CDR3 shortening was seen in Type 1 diabetes patients in all four CD4+ subsets. Patients' naive, central memory and Treg TCRB repertoires seemed closer to one another than those of healthy donors.

The germline V gene encodes CDR1 KGHSH and CDR2 LQKENI. Deletions cut 2 bases from V and 8 bases from J, with 7 bases between. The CDR3 contains 12 residues. This sequence was found in a woman between 40 and 55 years old with type 1 diabetes. The sequenced material came from central memory CD4+ T cells from blood. The V gene is TRBV18, the J gene TRBJ2-1; possible D gene TRBD1, 5 bases. CDR3 protein: CASSPWGDEQFF. In nucleotides, the CDR3 is TGTGCCAGCTCACCATGGGGCGATGAGCAGTTCTTC.